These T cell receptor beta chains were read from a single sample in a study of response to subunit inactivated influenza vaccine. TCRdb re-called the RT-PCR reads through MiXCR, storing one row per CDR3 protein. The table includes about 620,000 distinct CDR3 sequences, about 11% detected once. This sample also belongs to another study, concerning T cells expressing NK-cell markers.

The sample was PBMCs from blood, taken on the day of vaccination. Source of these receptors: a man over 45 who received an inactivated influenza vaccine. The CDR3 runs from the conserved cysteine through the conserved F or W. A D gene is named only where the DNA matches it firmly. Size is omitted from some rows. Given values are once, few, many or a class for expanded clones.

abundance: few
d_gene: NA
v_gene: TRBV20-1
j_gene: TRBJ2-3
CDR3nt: TGCAGTGCTAGTGTGGCGGGGCGCACAGATACGCAGTATTTT
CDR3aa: CSASVAGRTDTQYF

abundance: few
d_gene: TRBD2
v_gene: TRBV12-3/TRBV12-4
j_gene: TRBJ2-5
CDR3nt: TGTGCCAGCAGTTTAGGACTAGCTAAAGAGACCCAGTACTTC
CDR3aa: CASSLGLAKETQYF

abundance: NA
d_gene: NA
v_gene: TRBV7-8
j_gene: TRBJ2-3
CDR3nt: TGTGCCAGCAGCCCCGGTTACACCACAGATACGCAGTATTTT
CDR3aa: CASSPGYTTDTQYF

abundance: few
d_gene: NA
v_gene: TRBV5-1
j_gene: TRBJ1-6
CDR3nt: TGCGCCAGCAGAGAGGGGACACCGGCTAATTCACCCCTCCACTTT
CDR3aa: CASREGTPANSPLHF

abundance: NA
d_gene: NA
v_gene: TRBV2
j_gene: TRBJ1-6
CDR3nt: TGTGCCACCACCACTGAGGGCAGTAATAATTCACCCCTCCACTTT
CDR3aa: CATTTEGSNNSPLHF

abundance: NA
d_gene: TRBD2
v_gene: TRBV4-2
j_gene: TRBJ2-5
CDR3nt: TGTGCCAGCAGCCATGGACTAGCGGGACAAGAGACCCAGTACTTC
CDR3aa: CASSHGLAGQETQYF

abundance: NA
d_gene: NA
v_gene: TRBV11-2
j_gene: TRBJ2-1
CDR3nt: TGTGCCAGCAGCTTAGTGGGGGCTACTTCATTGAGCTACAATGAGCAGTTCTTC
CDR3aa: CASSLVGATSLSYNEQFF

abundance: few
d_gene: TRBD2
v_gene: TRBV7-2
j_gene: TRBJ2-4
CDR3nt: TGTGCCAGCAGCCCTTCTAGCGGGAGGGTAGCCAAAAACATTCAGTACTTC
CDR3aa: CASSPSSGRVAKNIQYF

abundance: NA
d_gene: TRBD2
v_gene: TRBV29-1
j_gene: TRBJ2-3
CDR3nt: TGCAGCGTTGATTCCAGCGGGAGGTCAGATACGCAGTATTTT
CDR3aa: CSVDSSGRSDTQYF

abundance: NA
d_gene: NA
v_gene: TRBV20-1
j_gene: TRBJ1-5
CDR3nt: TGCAGTGCTCAAGCAGGGCAACAGCCCCAGCATTTT
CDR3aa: CSAQAGQQPQHF

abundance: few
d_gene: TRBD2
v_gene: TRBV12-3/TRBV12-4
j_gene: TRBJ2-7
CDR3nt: TGTGCCAGCAGTTTAAGGCGGGAGGGAAGCTACGAGCAGTACTTC
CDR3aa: CASSLRREGSYEQYF

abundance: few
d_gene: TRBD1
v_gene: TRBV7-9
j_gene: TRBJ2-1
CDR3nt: TGTGCCAGCAGCCCATCCGGGGACAGGGGTCCCGTGCAGTTCTTC
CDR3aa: CASSPSGDRGPVQFF

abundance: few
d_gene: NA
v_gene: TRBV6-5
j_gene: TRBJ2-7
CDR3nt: TGTGCCAGCAGTTACTCGTCCGGGTGGGAGGAGCAGTACTTC
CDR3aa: CASSYSSGWEEQYF

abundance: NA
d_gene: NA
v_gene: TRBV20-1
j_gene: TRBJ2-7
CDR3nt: TGCAGTGCTAGAAGCGACACCGTAAGCGAGCAGTACTTC
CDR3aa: CSARSDTVSEQYF

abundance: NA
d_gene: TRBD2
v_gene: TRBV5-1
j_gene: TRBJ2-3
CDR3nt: TGCGCCAGCAGCACCGGGACTAGCGGGATAGCAGATACGCAGTATTTT
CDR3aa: CASSTGTSGIADTQYF

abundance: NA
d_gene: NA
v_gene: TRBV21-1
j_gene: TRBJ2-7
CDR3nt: TGTGCCAGCAGCAAACAGGGGGCTCAGTGGCAGTACTTC
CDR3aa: CASSKQGAQWQYF

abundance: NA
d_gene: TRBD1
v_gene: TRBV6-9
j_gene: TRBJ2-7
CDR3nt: TGTGCCAGCACCTTGGCCCGGGACAGGGGAACCTACGAGCAGTACTTC
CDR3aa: CASTLARDRGTYEQYF

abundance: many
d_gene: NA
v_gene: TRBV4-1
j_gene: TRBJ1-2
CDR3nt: TGCGCCAGCAGCCAGACTCCTCTTGTGGACACCGGCTACACCTTC
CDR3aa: CASSQTPLVDTGYTF

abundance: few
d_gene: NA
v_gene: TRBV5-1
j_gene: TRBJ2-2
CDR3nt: TGCGCCAGCAGCTGGGGCGGGGAGCTGTTTTTT
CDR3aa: CASSWGGELFF

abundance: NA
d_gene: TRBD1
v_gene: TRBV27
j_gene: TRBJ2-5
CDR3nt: TGTGCCAGCAGTTCGCAAGGGACAGGGGGAATGACCCAGTACTTC
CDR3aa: CASSSQGTGGMTQYF

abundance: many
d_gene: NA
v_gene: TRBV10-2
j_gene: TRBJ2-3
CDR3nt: TGCGCCAGCAGAAGGGAAGGGGGGCTCACAGATACGCAGTATTTT
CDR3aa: CASRREGGLTDTQYF

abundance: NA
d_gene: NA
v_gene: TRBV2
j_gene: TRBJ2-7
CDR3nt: TGTGCCAGCAGACAGGATAGGGGGGGCCAGGACGAGCAGTACTTC
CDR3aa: CASRQDRGGQDEQYF

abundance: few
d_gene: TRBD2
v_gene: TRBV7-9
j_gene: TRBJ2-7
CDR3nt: TGTGCCAGCAGCTTCGGACTAGCGGGAGTTAGGTACGAGCAGTACTTC
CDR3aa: CASSFGLAGVRYEQYF

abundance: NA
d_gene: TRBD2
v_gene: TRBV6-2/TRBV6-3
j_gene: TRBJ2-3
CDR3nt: TGTGCCAGCAGTTACTCGATAGGGTATGGATTGGGACTAGCGCTAACAGATACGCAGTATTTT
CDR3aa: CASSYSIGYGLGLALTDTQYF

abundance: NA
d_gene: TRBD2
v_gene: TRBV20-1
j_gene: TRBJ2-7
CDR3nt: TGCAGTGCGGAATCTAGCGGGAGTCTGCACGAGCAGTACTTC
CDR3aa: CSAESSGSLHEQYF

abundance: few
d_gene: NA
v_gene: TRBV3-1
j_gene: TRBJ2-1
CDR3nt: TGTGCCAGCAGCTATGGAACCACCGGTGAGCAGTTCTTC
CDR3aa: CASSYGTTGEQFF